These 10 T cell receptor beta chains were sequenced from one sample in a study of T cells in localized non-small cell lung cancer. Repertoires were generated with immunoSEQ multiplex PCR, while TCRdb's copy carries only in-frame clones and drops some. The table lists around 4,800 clones, approximately 30% of them singletons, with under 5.5% in the top ten. This sample comprised lung tumor tissue, obtained before any cancer treatment. These receptors came from a man aged 40-75 years with stage III squamous cell lung carcinoma.

This clone was seen a handful of times. The rearrangement uses TRBV6-8 and TRBJ2-2, with 7 positions matching TRBD2. Germline assignment: CDR1 MNHGY and CDR2 SAAAGT. V shed 5 bases, J shed 6 bases, and the junction held 12 bases outside the gene matches. The CDR3 is 16 amino acids. The CDR3 nucleotides read TGTGCCAGCAGTCCCCTTCCCAGCGGGGCTGCCGGGGAGCTGTTTTTT. Translated, it gives CASSPLPSGAAGELFF.

The J gene is TRBJ2-3, the V gene TRBV4-1; 7 bases map to TRBD1. CDR1 and CDR2 from the germline V gene are MGHRA and YSYEKL. V shed 1 base and J 4 bases; nucleotides not matched to a gene: 8. The CDR3 contains 16 residues. The CDR3 protein is CASSQGQGMGADTQYF. The CDR3 region has the DNA TGCGCCAGCAGCCAAGGACAGGGTATGGGTGCAGATACGCAGTATTTT.

V gene TRBV19 combines with J gene TRBJ1-2, with 7 bases aligning to TRBD1. The CDR3 spans 14 residues. V lost 4 bases to trimming and J lost 8 bases; unmatched junction nucleotides: 10. Germline V lookup: CDR1 LNHDA, CDR2 SQIVND (reference sequence). The CDR3: CASSNPPGGRGYTF. The CDR3, as DNA: TGTGCCAGTAGTAACCCGCCAGGGGGGAGAGGCTACACCTTC.

The chain is built from TRBV6-7 and TRBJ2-5; 15 bases align to TRBD2. TRBV6-7 is an open reading frame, and its role is uncertain. This CDR3 has 17 amino acids. Germline trimming cut 4 bases from V and 5 bases from J; bases unmatched to any gene: 8. CDR3 residues: CASSFPSGLAGGETQYF. The CDR3 DNA sequence: TGTGCCAGCAGTTTCCCATCCGGACTAGCGGGGGGGGAGACCCAGTACTTC.

This clone was observed a few times. The V and J genes are TRBV6-4 and TRBJ1-5; D is undetermined. CDR1 and CDR2 from the germline V gene are MRHNA and SNTAGT. The V and J ends lost 3 bases and 9 bases respectively, with 9 bases between them. The CDR3 is 12 amino acids. DNA for the CDR3: TGTGCCAGCAGTGAAGCGTTATGGCCCCAGCATTTT. The encoded protein is CASSEALWPQHF.

This rearrangement joins TRBV2 to TRBJ1-1; tentatively, D is TRBD1 (6 bases). The V end lost 10 bases, the J end lost 4 bases, and 13 bases lay between the germline ends. Looked up from germline, CDR1 is SNHLY and CDR2 is FYNNEI. The CDR3 spans 12 residues. The CDR3 loop reads CAKHTGSTEAFF. The CDR3 DNA reads as TGTGCCAAACACACAGGGTCCACTGAAGCTTTCTTT.

The genes are TRBV30 and TRBJ1-1; tentatively, D is TRBD1 (6 bases). The CDR3 has 13 amino acids. V shed 5 bases and J shed 5 bases, with 15 bases lying between them. CDR1 and CDR2 (germline): GTSNPN, SVGIG (reference sequence). For the CDR3, the DNA is TGTGCCTGGTCGTGGGGGCAGGAGACTGAAGCTTTCTTT. It codes for CAWSWGQETEAFF.

This clone has more than one count but fewer than ten. V and J are TRBV6-8 and TRBJ2-7; D not resolved. V was shortened by 5 bases and J by 3 bases, with 11 bases between the two germline ends. The CDR3 spans 13 residues. Germline lookup yields CDR1 MNHGY and CDR2 SAAAGT. CDR3 region: CASSRLAYYEQYF. The CDR3 coding sequence is TGTGCCAGCAGTCGACTGGCGTACTACGAGCAGTACTTC.

By share of the sample, this clone is medium-sized. The chain recombines TRBV6-8 with TRBJ2-3; 8 nucleotides match TRBD1. Germline V CDR1 and CDR2: MNHGY, SAAAGT. Trimming took 5 bases from V and 3 from J; bases not matched to a gene: 4. The length of the CDR3 is 14 residues. The CDR3 DNA reads TGTGCCAGCAGTACGGGACAGGTTACAGATACGCAGTATTTT. This encodes CASSTGQVTDTQYF.

This clone was counted between two and nine times. The rearrangement links TRBV18 to TRBJ1-5; TRBD1 is a possible D gene (5 bases). CDR1 is KGHSH, CDR2 LQKENI, per germline. This CDR3 comprises 15 residues. Trimming cost V 3 bases and J 4 bases, with 13 bases left between them. The CDR3 DNA sequence: TGTGCCAGCTCACCCACCGACAGTGTGAATCAGCCCCAGCATTTT. This translates into CASSPTDSVNQPQHF.